The T cell receptor (beta chain) described here comes from a study of patients and donors after allogeneic stem cell transplantation. A single record per CDR3 protein comes from TCRdb applying MiXCR to the RT-PCR reads. The repertoire has fewer than 500,000 distinct CDR3 sequences, roughly 16% of them found once; the top ten carry 6.5% to 7.5%. J gave up 9 bases and V 8 bases, and 4 bases lay outside the gene matches. CDR3 length: 12 residues. The V gene's germline CDR1 is LNHDA and CDR2 SQIVND (reference sequence). The V and J genes are TRBV19 and TRBJ2-1, with TRBD1 matching 10 bases. Specimen: blood, either unsorted or a sorted T cell fraction (not recorded which). The receptor comes from a human donor who was either an allogeneic HSCT recipient or a stem cell or donor lymphocyte infusion donor (not recorded which). It is not recorded whose cells these are; they may come from a transplant donor. The CDR3 loop reads CASSGTGVEQFF. Written as DNA, the CDR3 is TGTGCCAGTTCCGGGACAGGGGTTGAGCAGTTCTTC.